The 27 T cell receptor beta chains in this list originate from one sample, sequenced in a study of OX40 agonist ivuxolimab in advanced cancers. Sequencing used immunoSEQ multiplex PCR; TCRdb keeps in-frame clones, though not all of them. The sample has tens of thousands of clones, 75% to 90% seen once. Sequencing used CD4+ or CD8+ T cells sorted from blood, obtained in a trial of the OX40 agonist ivuxolimab. These receptors were obtained from an adult with an advanced solid tumor such as melanoma, head and neck, liver or kidney cancer.

The genes are TRBV18 and TRBJ2-3; D uncertain. Looked up from germline, CDR1 is KGHSH and CDR2 is LQKENI. V was trimmed by 2 bases and J by 5 bases, leaving 8 bases between them. This CDR3 is built from 13 residues. CDR3 sequence: CASSPVGGDTQYF. As DNA, the CDR3 is TGTGCCAGCTCACCAGTGGGTGGAGATACGCAGTATTTT.

J is TRBJ1-4 and V is TRBV4-1; no clear D gene. This CDR3 contains 15 residues. V was trimmed by 0 bases and J by 7 bases, leaving 12 bases between them. The germline V gene has CDR1 MGHRA and CDR2 YSYEKL. The CDR3 bases are TGCGCCAGCAGCCAAGACCCCTCCGTTGGTGAAAAACTGTTTTTT. It translates to CASSQDPSVGEKLFF.

This clone was detected once. The J gene is TRBJ2-7, the V gene TRBV5-4; 7 nucleotides agree with TRBD1. The V gene's germline CDR1 is SGHNT and CDR2 YYREEE (reference sequence). CDR3 length: 14 amino acids. With V trimmed by 4 bases and J by 2 bases, 6 bases remained unmatched. For the CDR3, the DNA is TGTGCCAGCAGCCTCAGAGGGACAGCCTACGAGCAGTACTTC. Translation: CASSLRGTAYEQYF. Full variable domain (remainder filled in from reference TRBV5-4 and TRBJ2-7): ETGVTQSPTHLIKTRGQQVTLRCSSQSGHNTVSWYQQALGQGPQFIFQYYREEENGRGNFPPRFSGLQFPNYSSELNVNALELDDSALYLCASSLRGTAYEQYFGPGTRLTVT.

The rearrangement joins TRBV19 to TRBJ2-5; perhaps TRBD1 as D (5 bases). CDR1 and CDR2 (germline): LNHDA, SQIVND (reference sequence). V lost 1 base and J lost 10, with 7 bases in between. This CDR3 is built from 11 residues. The CDR3 loop reads CASSIGGDQYF. The CDR3 nucleotides read TGTGCCAGTAGTATAGGGGGCGACCAGTACTTC.

J is TRBJ1-4 and V is TRBV13, with D uncertain. The germline CDR1 and CDR2 sequences are PRHDT and FYEKMQ (reference sequence). The V gene lost 5 bases and the J gene lost 4 bases, with 17 bases spanning the gap. This CDR3 comprises 16 residues. CDR3 region: CASSLDPGSRNEKLFF. The CDR3 DNA follows: TGTGCCAGCAGCCTCGACCCGGGATCTCGTAATGAAAAACTGTTTTTT.

The CDR3: CASSLGAHYEQYF. CDR3 nucleotide sequence: TGTGCCAGCAGCTTAGGGGCGCACTACGAGCAGTACTTC. V gene TRBV11-2 combines with J gene TRBJ2-7; D is undetermined. The CDR3 has 13 amino acids. Germline CDR1 is SGHAT and CDR2 is FQNNGV. V was clipped by 1 base and J by 3 bases, with 7 bases between them.

The chain couples TRBV21-1 to TRBJ1-1; the table calls TRBD1, which could not be checked here. TRBV21-1 is given as a pseudogene. The CDR3 runs 17 residues. The CDR3 nucleotides are TGTGCCAGCCTTCCGATTGGGGCAGGGCTGACCAACACTGAAGCTTTCTTT. Translation: CASLPIGAGLTNTEAFF.

The chain carries TRBV21-1 and TRBJ1-5. TRBV21-1 is recorded as a pseudogene. The CDR3 has 16 residues. DNA for the CDR3: TGTGCCAGCAGTGGAATGCTACATTGGCATCATCAGCCCCAGCATTTT. It encodes CASSGMLHWHHQPQHF.

The chain joins TRBV27 to TRBJ2-7; possible D gene TRBD2, 5 bases. The V end was cut by 0 bases, the J end by 3 bases, with 12 bases between. This CDR3 comprises 15 residues. The germline gives CDR1 MNHEY, CDR2 SMNVEV (reference sequence). CDR3 nucleotides: TGTGCCAGCAGTTTATCTTCTAGCCGGCACTACGAGCAGTACTTC. This gives the protein CASSLSSSRHYEQYF.

The rearrangement links TRBV19 to TRBJ2-7, with D tentatively TRBD1 or TRBD2 (5 bases each). Looked up from germline, CDR1 is LNHDA and CDR2 is SQIVND (reference sequence). V shed 5 bases and J shed 2 bases, with 10 bases lying between them. CDR3 length: 13 amino acids. CDR3 region: CASSLGDAYEQYF. CDR3 coding DNA: TGTGCCAGTAGTTTGGGGGATGCCTACGAGCAGTACTTC. The complete variable domain, with remaining parts taken from reference TRBV19 and TRBJ2-7, reads DGGITQSPKYLFRKEGQNVTLSCEQNLNHDAMYWYRQDPGQGLRLIYYSQIVNDFQKGDIAEGYSVSREKKESFPLTVTSAQKNPTAFYLCASSLGDAYEQYFGPGTRLTVT.

The chain links TRBV5-6 to TRBJ1-2; TRBD1 is a possible D gene (5 bases). The V gene lost 6 bases and the J gene lost 2 bases, with 11 bases spanning the gap. The CDR3 loop spans 13 amino acids. Per germline, CDR1 SGHDT and CDR2 YYEEEE. The CDR3 loop reads CASTPGGNYGYTF. As DNA, the CDR3 is TGTGCCAGCACCCCGGGGGGGAACTATGGCTACACCTTC.

The chain carries TRBV5-1 and TRBJ2-7; D might be TRBD2 (5 bases). In germline, CDR1 is SGHRS, CDR2 YFSETQ. The CDR3 totals 14 residues. Trimming took off 0 bases at V and 5 bases at J, with 12 bases between the two ends. CDR3 protein: CASSLALVGDEQYF. The CDR3 DNA reads as TGCGCCAGCAGCTTGGCTTTGGTGGGAGACGAGCAGTACTTC.

The chain has TRBV15 and TRBJ2-7, with D possibly matching TRBD2 (5 bases). The CDR3 has 15 residues. Trimming took off 0 bases at V and 2 bases at J, with 11 bases between the two ends. Looked up from germline, CDR1 is LNHNV and CDR2 is YYDKDF (reference sequence). The CDR3 is CATSRDLSGTYEQYF. Here the CDR3 DNA reads TGTGCCACCAGCAGAGATCTATCGGGGACCTACGAGCAGTACTTC. The full variable domain, with the rest looked up from reference TRBV15 and TRBJ2-7, is DAMVIQNPRYQVTQFGKPVTLSCSQTLNHNVMYWYQQKSSQAPKLLFHYYDKDFNNEADTPDNFQSRRPNTSFCFLDIRSPGLGDTAMYLCATSRDLSGTYEQYFGPGTRLTVT.

V and J are TRBV27 and TRBJ2-1; D remains unclear. Germline V gene data show CDR1 as MNHEY and CDR2 as SMNVEV (reference sequence). The CDR3 has 13 residues. V lost 8 bases and J lost 6, with 14 bases in between. The CDR3 sequence is CASCPGYGNEQFF. CDR3 nucleotide sequence: TGTGCCAGCTGTCCTGGCTACGGCAATGAGCAGTTCTTC.

The chain employs TRBV5-4 and TRBJ2-7; 11 nucleotides agree with TRBD2. Per the germline V gene, CDR1 is SGHNT and CDR2 is YYREEE (reference sequence). The CDR3 spans 13 residues. V gave up 3 bases and J gave up 7 bases; unmatched junction bases: 3. The CDR3 DNA reads as TGTGCCAGCAGCTCCCGACTAGCGGGGGAGCAGTACTTC. It is translated as CASSSRLAGEQYF.

The chain is built from TRBV7-9 and TRBJ1-2; 9 bases match TRBD1. This CDR3 has 16 residues. The V and J ends lost 0 bases and 8 bases, in that order; junction bases with no gene match: 10. Looked up from germline, CDR1 is SEHNR and CDR2 is FQNEAQ (reference sequence). Here the CDR3 reads CASSLARDREGKGYTF. In nucleotides, the CDR3 is TGTGCCAGCAGCTTAGCGCGGGACAGGGAGGGAAAAGGCTACACCTTC.

The chain carries TRBV6-5 and TRBJ2-2, with D unclear. CDR1 is MNHEY and CDR2 is SVGAGI in the germline V gene. Trimming took 8 bases from V and 7 from J, leaving 14 bases between them. There are 13 residues in the CDR3. The CDR3: CASFSGANGELFF. The CDR3 nucleotides read TGTGCCAGCTTCAGTGGCGCGAACGGGGAGCTGTTTTTT.

V and J are TRBV30 and TRBJ2-5; 9 nucleotides line up with TRBD1. The junction had 7 bases not matched to a gene; V was cut back by 0 bases and J by 5 bases. Germline CDR1 reads GTSNPN; CDR2 reads SVGIG (reference sequence). This CDR3 is built from 15 residues. CDR3 nucleotides: TGTGCCTGGAGTGTCCTCGGGACAGGGTATGAGACCCAGTACTTC. As protein: CAWSVLGTGYETQYF.

This chain uses TRBV6-1 with TRBJ2-7; 8 bases fit TRBD1. CDR1 MNHNS and CDR2 SASEGT come from the germline V gene. The CDR3 consists of 16 residues. V trimming: 2 bases; J trimming: 2 bases; junction bases outside the gene matches: 8. CDR3 DNA sequence: TGTGCCAGCAGTGAAACTGGACAGGGCTTTCCCTACGAGCAGTACTTC. It yields the protein CASSETGQGFPYEQYF.

The chain carries TRBV10-2 and TRBJ2-5; 9 bases match TRBD2. Trimming at V came to 4 bases and at J to 2 bases, leaving 5 bases not matched to a gene. There are 15 residues in the CDR3. From germline, CDR1 is WSHSY and CDR2 SAAADI. The DNA for the CDR3 is TGCGCCAGCAGTGGACTAGCGGACGCTCAAGAGACCCAGTACTTC. Residues: CASSGLADAQETQYF.

This rearrangement joins TRBV19 to TRBJ1-1; D gene unclear. CDR3 length: 14 amino acids. The V end was cut by 3 bases, the J end by 4 bases, with 12 bases between. Germline loops: CDR1 LNHDA, CDR2 SQIVND (reference sequence). In DNA form, the CDR3 reads TGTGCCAGTAGTATCCGAGACGAAATCACTGAAGCTTTCTTT. It encodes CASSIRDEITEAFF.

This clone was picked up a small number of times. Other nucleotide sequences from this sample produce the same CDR3. The V and J genes are TRBV13 and TRBJ2-7; 7 positions agree with TRBD1. Germline CDR1 reads PRHDT; CDR2 reads FYEKMQ (reference sequence). The CDR3 extends over 13 amino acids. V lost 0 bases to trimming and J lost 5 bases; unmatched junction nucleotides: 1. In DNA form, the CDR3 reads TGTGCCAGCAGCTTAGGACAGGGGAACGAGCAGTACTTC. This sequence encodes CASSLGQGNEQYF.

The V call is TRBV6-5, the J call TRBJ2-7; D is uncertain. This CDR3 has 14 residues. Germline V gene data show CDR1 as MNHEY and CDR2 as SVGAGI. V was pared by 5 bases and J by 2 bases, with 13 bases between. CDR3 region: CASSLLWGAYEQYF. CDR3 nucleotides: TGTGCCAGCAGTCTCTTATGGGGTGCCTACGAGCAGTACTTC.

The chain has TRBV19 and TRBJ2-7, with TRBD1 identical over 8 bases. There are 15 residues in the CDR3. In germline, CDR1 is LNHDA, CDR2 SQIVND (reference sequence). V shed 3 bases, J shed 4 bases, and the junction held 8 bases outside the gene matches. CDR3 nucleotides: TGTGCCAGTAGTATCTACACCGACAGGGGTTACGAGCAGTACTTC. It yields the protein CASSIYTDRGYEQYF.

The chain employs TRBV5-1 and TRBJ1-4, with D uncertain. CDR3 length: 14 residues. Germline-derived CDR1 and CDR2 are SGHRS and YFSETQ. V lost 6 bases, J lost 4 bases, and 13 bases lay in between. The CDR3 spells CASKFSDYNEKLFF. CDR3 DNA: TGCGCCAGCAAGTTCTCAGATTATAATGAAAAACTGTTTTTT.

The chain is built from TRBV7-8 and TRBJ2-7; tentative D call: TRBD1 (7 bases). Germline CDR1 reads SGHVS; CDR2 reads FQNEAQ. The CDR3 runs to 16 residues. V lost 4 bases to trimming and J lost 3 bases, with 19 bases between them. Here the CDR3 DNA reads TGTGCCAGCAGCTCGCGACCTCCAGGGGGGAGCTACGAGCAGTACTTC. Translated: CASSSRPPGGSYEQYF.

The chain is built from TRBV11-2 and TRBJ2-2, with 9 positions matching TRBD1. The V segment lost 4 bases and the J segment 5 bases; nucleotides outside the gene matches: 11. The CDR3 length is 17 residues. The germline gives CDR1 SGHAT, CDR2 FQNNGV. CDR3 protein: CASSSTPGQGGTGELFF. CDR3 sequence (DNA): TGTGCCAGCAGCTCGACACCGGGACAGGGAGGGACCGGGGAGCTGTTTTTT.